A selection of T cell receptor beta chains follows, all from one sample in a study of blood T cell repertoires in COVID-19. Method: immunoSEQ multiplex PCR; TCRdb's copy keeps in-frame clones and lacks some. The profile covers some 45,000 clones, with 60% to 85% appearing a single time and about 8.5% taken by the ten largest. The sequenced material came from peripheral blood. These receptor sequences come from a man aged 65 to 85 with active or convalescent COVID-19. Each CDR3 is given with its conserved first and last residue. The D gene is left open where the match is weak. Rows give clone size only sometimes, using once, few, many, or a class for an expanded clone.

v_gene	abundance	d_gene	j_gene	CDR3aa	CDR3nt
TRBV6-5	-	-	TRBJ2-7	CASQGNSYEQYF	TGTGCCAGCCAGGGAAACTCCTACGAGCAGTACTTC
TRBV19	few	-	TRBJ2-7	CASSTPGAASYEQYF	TGTGCCAGTAGTACCCCAGGGGCGGCCTCCTACGAGCAGTACTTC
TRBV6-6	few	-	TRBJ2-7	CASSYSSGEQYF	TGTGCCAGCAGTTACTCGAGCGGCGAGCAGTACTTC
TRBV27	-	TRBD2	TRBJ2-3	CASSWGSRGGPSDTQYF	TGTGCCAGCAGTTGGGGTAGTCGGGGGGGGCCTTCAGATACGCAGTATTTT
TRBV14	once	-	TRBJ2-3	CASGVQGEDTQYF	TGTGCCAGCGGGGTTCAGGGTGAAGATACGCAGTATTTT
TRBV30	-	TRBD1	TRBJ1-6	CAWSEGQNNSPLHF	TGTGCCTGGAGTGAGGGACAGAACAATTCACCCCTCCACTTT
TRBV7-3	-	-	TRBJ2-2	CASSLSQINTGELFF	TGTGCCAGCAGCTTAAGTCAGATTAACACCGGGGAGCTGTTTTTT
TRBV23-1	-	-	TRBJ2-2	CASSPNRRNTGELFF	TGCGCCAGCAGTCCAAACAGGCGGAACACCGGGGAGCTGTTTTTT
TRBV28	few	TRBD1	TRBJ1-2	CASSEQGSLGGYTF	TGTGCCAGCAGTGAACAGGGGAGTTTGGGGGGCTACACCTTC
TRBV5-1	-	-	TRBJ1-4	CASSFTDSPNEKLFF	TGCGCCAGCAGCTTCACGGACAGCCCAAATGAAAAACTGTTTTTT
TRBV25-1	-	TRBD1	TRBJ1-1	CASSDPTAGGAAFF	TGTGCCAGCAGTGACCCGACGGCAGGGGGCGCGGCTTTCTTT
TRBV10-3	-	TRBD2	TRBJ2-1	CAISAETGGDNEQFF	TGTGCCATCAGTGCCGAAACGGGGGGAGACAATGAGCAGTTCTTC
TRBV2	-	-	TRBJ1-4	CASSPDRGAEKLFF	TGTGCCAGCAGTCCCGACCGTGGGGCAGAAAAACTGTTTTTT
TRBV3-1/TRBV3-2	-	-	TRBJ1-6	CASSQQGARDSPLHF	TGTGCCAGCAGCCAACAGGGTGCCCGAGACTCACCCCTCCACTTT
TRBV7-3	-	TRBD1	TRBJ1-2	CASRKTDRVMYGYTF	TGTGCCAGCAGAAAAACAGACAGGGTAATGTACGGCTACACCTTC
TRBV3-1/TRBV3-2	-	-	TRBJ2-2	CASSRGEGTGELFF	TGTGCCAGCAGCCGGGGAGAAGGCACCGGGGAGCTGTTTTTT
TRBV4-2	-	TRBD2	TRBJ2-5	CASSQDIGSGGVLRGTQYF	TGTGCCAGCAGCCAAGATATCGGTAGCGGGGGAGTACTAAGAGGGACCCAGTACTTC
TRBV30	-	-	TRBJ1-2	CAWRAPPGYGYTF	TGTGCCTGGAGAGCCCCCCCAGGCTATGGCTACACCTTC
TRBV28	-	TRBD1	TRBJ1-2	CASSLTGQGGYTF	TGTGCCAGCAGTTTGACAGGACAGGGAGGCTACACCTTC
TRBV6-1	-	-	TRBJ1-1	CASSEELLNTEAFF	TGTGCCAGCAGTGAAGAGCTGTTAAACACTGAAGCTTTCTTT
TRBV28	-	TRBD2	TRBJ2-5	CASSRRTSGGGFSGQETQYF	TGTGCCAGCAGCCGTAGGACTAGCGGGGGAGGCTTCTCGGGTCAAGAGACCCAGTACTTC
TRBV3-1/TRBV3-2	-	-	TRBJ1-1	CASSQRPKSGGLSTEAFF	TGTGCCAGCAGCCAGAGACCGAAATCGGGGGGTTTGAGCACTGAAGCTTTCTTT
TRBV30	few	-	TRBJ1-5	CAWSVTSDQPQHF	TGTGCCTGGAGTGTTACCTCAGATCAGCCCCAGCATTTT
TRBV28	-	-	TRBJ2-1	CASKLPETYNEQFF	TGTGCCAGCAAGTTACCAGAAACCTACAATGAGCAGTTCTTC
TRBV3-1/TRBV3-2	-	TRBD2	TRBJ2-7	CASSPGGQYEQYF	TGTGCCAGCAGCCCGGGGGGGCAGTACGAGCAGTACTTC
TRBV18	-	-	TRBJ1-1	CASSPPGGKGTEAFF	TGTGCCAGCTCACCACCGGGAGGGAAGGGGACTGAAGCTTTCTTT
TRBV3-1/TRBV3-2	-	-	TRBJ1-1	CASTNGQSTEAFF	TGTGCCAGCACCAACGGACAGTCCACTGAAGCTTTCTTT
TRBV5-1	few	TRBD1	TRBJ1-2	CASSTGQGQGGYTF	TGCGCCAGCAGCACGGGACAGGGGCAGGGTGGCTACACCTTC
TRBV14	-	-	TRBJ2-5	CASSQQLGETQYF	TGTGCCAGCAGCCAGCAGCTAGGAGAGACCCAGTACTTC
TRBV5-4	-	TRBD2	TRBJ2-2	CASSPVGLAGGSPGELFF	TGTGCCAGCAGTCCCGTGGGACTAGCGGGGGGTTCTCCCGGGGAGCTGTTTTTT